These 4 T cell receptor beta chains were all obtained from the same sample, sequenced in a study of type 1 regulatory T cells. The antigens these receptors bind are not known. TCRdb independently ran MiXCR on the reads; one entry per CDR3 protein. The sample includes about 68,000 distinct CDR3 sequences, about 62% of them seen just once. Sample: cultured T cells, either the whole culture or a sorted T cell fraction (not recorded which). Subset indicated: Tr1-enriched cell product generated in vitro against host alloantigens. The receptors were sampled from a human donor in good health.

This clonotype is labeled medium-sized. This CDR3 is CASRDRGVAGELFF. The CDR3 DNA follows: TGTGCCAGCAGAGACCGGGGGGTAGCCGGGGAGCTGTTTTTT. The chain uses TRBV12-3 or TRBV12-4 and TRBJ2-2, with 7 bases identical to TRBD2. CDR3 length: 14 residues. V lost 6 bases and J lost 6; bases outside the gene matches: 7.

The chain combines TRBV5-1 with TRBJ2-1; perhaps TRBD2 as D (5 bases). Germline V CDR1 and CDR2: SGHRS, YFSETQ. Deletions cut 0 bases from V and 7 bases from J, with 8 bases between. The CDR3 runs to 13 residues. The chain's CDR3 is CASSLAPGNEQFF. The DNA for the CDR3 is TGCGCCAGCAGCTTGGCGCCGGGAAATGAGCAGTTCTTC.

This clonotype was seen just once. J is TRBJ2-5 and V is TRBV5-1; D may be TRBD2 (6 bases). Germline assignment: CDR1 SGHRS and CDR2 YFSETQ. The CDR3 length is 17 residues. Between the trimmed V and J ends, which lost 4 bases and 5 bases, there was a span of 24 bases. The CDR3 loop is CASSPVLPGGPGETQYF. DNA for the CDR3: TGCGCCAGCAGCCCGGTATTACCAGGAGGGCCCGGGGAGACCCAGTACTTC. Filled out from reference TRBV5-1 and TRBJ2-5, the complete variable domain reads KAGVTQTPRYLIKTRGQQVTLSCSPISGHRSVSWYQQTPGQGLQFLFEYFSETQRNKGNFPGRFSGRQFSNSRSEMNVSTLELGDSALYLCASSPVLPGGPGETQYFGPGTRLLVL.

This chain connects TRBV19 to TRBJ1-5; D is unclear. Germline assignment: CDR1 LNHDA and CDR2 SQIVND (reference sequence). Trimming stripped 7 bases from V and 7 bases from J, with 11 bases between. This CDR3 region has 12 residues. The CDR3 is CASTATGQPQHF. CDR3 nucleotide sequence: TGTGCCAGTACAGCGACGGGACAGCCCCAGCATTTT.